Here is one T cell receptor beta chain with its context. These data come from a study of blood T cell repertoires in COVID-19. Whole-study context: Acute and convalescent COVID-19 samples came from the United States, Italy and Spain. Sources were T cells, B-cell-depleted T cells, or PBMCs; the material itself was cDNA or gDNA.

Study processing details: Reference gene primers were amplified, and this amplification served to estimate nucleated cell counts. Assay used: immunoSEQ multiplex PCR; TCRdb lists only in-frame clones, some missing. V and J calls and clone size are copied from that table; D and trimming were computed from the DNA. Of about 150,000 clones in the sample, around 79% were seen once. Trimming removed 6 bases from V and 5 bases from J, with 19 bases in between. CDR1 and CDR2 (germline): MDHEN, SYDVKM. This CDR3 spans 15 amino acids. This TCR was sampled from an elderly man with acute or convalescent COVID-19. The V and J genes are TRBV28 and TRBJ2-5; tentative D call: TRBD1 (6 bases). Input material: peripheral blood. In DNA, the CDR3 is TGTGCCAGCAGCTCTCTGACAGGAGATTCTGAGACCCAGTACTTC. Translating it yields CASSSLTGDSETQYF.